Below are 28 T cell receptor beta chains sequenced from a single sample in a study of blood T cell repertoires in COVID-19. The repertoire was sequenced with immunoSEQ multiplex PCR; TCRdb's copy has only in-frame clones and lacks some. Of approximately 130,000 clones in the sample, about 76% were seen once. Sequenced sample: peripheral blood. These receptors originate from a man at least 80 years old with acute or convalescent COVID-19.

This rearrangement joins TRBV9 to TRBJ1-6; 9 bases align to TRBD1. This CDR3 comprises 15 residues. Germline CDR1 reads SGDLS; CDR2 reads YYNGEE. Germline trimming cut 3 bases from V and 5 bases from J; bases unmatched to any gene: 3. Here the CDR3 DNA reads TGTGCCAGCAGCGAGCGGGACAGGGATAATTCACCCCTCCACTTT. It encodes CASSERDRDNSPLHF.

The rearrangement joins TRBV6-5 to TRBJ1-2; D ambiguous. From germline, CDR1 is MNHEY and CDR2 SVGAGI. The V end lost 6 bases, the J end lost 7 bases, and 18 bases lay between the germline ends. The CDR3 is made up of 14 amino acids. This CDR3 reads CASSHAGSLSGYTF. CDR3 coding DNA: TGTGCCAGCAGCCACGCCGGGTCCCTTAGTGGCTACACCTTC.

This chain connects TRBV7-9 to TRBJ2-5; D is unclear. The ends were cut back, 6 bases at V and 5 bases at J, with 10 bases in the middle. CDR3 size: 12 residues. Looked up from germline, CDR1 is SEHNR and CDR2 is FQNEAQ (reference sequence). In DNA form, the CDR3 reads TGTGCCAGCAGTATGACGGAGGAGACCCAGTACTTC. This sequence encodes CASSMTEETQYF. Full variable domain (missing parts from reference TRBV7-9 and TRBJ2-5): DTGVSQNPRHKITKRGQNVTFRCDPISEHNRLYWYRQTLGQGPEFLTYFQNEAQLEKSRLLSDRFSAERPKGSFSTLEIQRTEQGDSAMYLCASSMTEETQYFGPGTRLLVL.

The V gene is TRBV7-3, the J gene TRBJ2-7; 9 bases agree with TRBD2. The germline CDR1 and CDR2 sequences are SGHTA and FQGTGA. CDR3 length: 15 residues. V shed 5 bases, J shed 5 bases, and the junction held 10 bases outside the gene matches. CDR3 region: CASSLHGTSFDEQYF. For the CDR3, the DNA is TGTGCCAGCAGCCTACACGGGACTAGCTTTGACGAGCAGTACTTC.

The chain carries TRBV2 and TRBJ2-5; 10 bases are a match to TRBD2. Trimming took 3 bases from V and 7 from J; bases not matched to a gene: 8. The germline V gene encodes CDR1 SNHLY and CDR2 FYNNEI. The CDR3 covers 15 residues. The CDR3 sequence: CASSDTSGVPGTQYF. The CDR3 nucleotides are TGTGCCAGCAGTGATACTAGCGGGGTTCCGGGGACCCAGTACTTC.

This chain connects TRBV11-2 to TRBJ2-5; 11 nucleotides match TRBD2. The CDR3 spans 14 residues. Unmatched junction bases numbered 1, after V lost 5 bases and J lost 2 bases. The germline V gene encodes CDR1 SGHAT and CDR2 FQNNGV. DNA for the CDR3: TGTGCCAGCAGCCGACTAGCGGGGCAAGAGACCCAGTACTTC. Protein sequence: CASSRLAGQETQYF.

V is TRBV10-3 and J is TRBJ2-2, with 7 nucleotides matching TRBD1. Germline CDR1 ENHRY, CDR2 SYGVKD. The CDR3 consists of 16 residues. V shed 4 bases and J 4 bases; nucleotides not matched to a gene: 9. CDR3 region: CAISVGGGLVTGELFF. In DNA form, the CDR3 reads TGTGCCATCAGTGTAGGGGGCGGTTTGGTCACCGGGGAGCTGTTTTTT.

The chain is built from TRBV5-1 and TRBJ2-3; possible D gene TRBD1, 5 bases. The CDR3 totals 14 residues. Trimming pared 4 bases from V and 7 bases from J, leaving 16 bases between. The germline V gene encodes CDR1 SGHRS and CDR2 YFSETQ. The CDR3 is CASSPRTRYNTQYF. CDR3 bases: TGCGCCAGCAGCCCCCGGACACGGTATAATACGCAGTATTTT.

This CDR3 reads CASSEALPTGGGYTF. CDR3 in DNA: TGTGCCAGCAGTGAAGCGCTTCCGACAGGGGGAGGCTACACCTTC. The chain is built from TRBV2 and TRBJ1-2, with 9 bases aligning to TRBD1. The CDR3 totals 15 residues. Germline V CDR1 and CDR2: SNHLY, FYNNEI. J lost 8 bases, V lost 0 bases, and 7 bases had no gene match.

The chain is built from TRBV19 and TRBJ2-2; 9 bases agree with TRBD2. The CDR3 is 16 amino acids. Trimming at V came to 5 bases and at J to 8 bases, leaving 12 bases not matched to a gene. Germline values: CDR1 LNHDA, CDR2 SQIVND (reference sequence). The CDR3 region is CASSPREAGGPGELFF. DNA for the CDR3: TGTGCCAGTAGTCCCCGGGAAGCGGGGGGTCCGGGGGAGCTGTTTTTT.

In its sample, this clone was seen once. The chain has TRBV7-6 and TRBJ2-7; 12 bases align to TRBD1. This CDR3 region has 16 residues. Germline trimming cut 3 bases from V and 7 bases from J; bases unmatched to any gene: 10. The germline gives CDR1 SGHVS, CDR2 FNYEAQ. CDR3 DNA: TGTGCCAGCAGCTTTCATCCGGGACAGGGGGCGAGGGAGCAGTACTTC. Encoded protein: CASSFHPGQGAREQYF.

The rearrangement joins TRBV5-1 to TRBJ1-2; D call uncertain. V lost 0 bases to trimming and J lost 8 bases, with 17 bases between them. The CDR3 consists of 15 residues. Germline values: CDR1 SGHRS, CDR2 YFSETQ. CDR3 sequence (DNA): TGCGCCAGCAGCTTGGACCCCCCATCACCAGGAGGCTACACCTTC. As protein: CASSLDPPSPGGYTF.

This chain links TRBV18 with TRBJ1-1; 9 positions match TRBD1. V shed 2 bases, J shed 6 bases, and the junction held 4 bases outside the gene matches. The CDR3 covers 14 residues. In germline, CDR1 is KGHSH, CDR2 LQKENI. This CDR3 is CASSPSGTGPEAFF. The CDR3 region has the DNA TGTGCCAGCTCACCATCCGGGACAGGGCCTGAAGCTTTCTTT.

This sequence joins TRBV6-2 or TRBV6-3 and TRBJ2-1; 8 bases map to TRBD2. In germline, CDR1 is MNHEY, CDR2 SVGEGT. The CDR3 has 12 amino acids. J gave up 10 bases and V 2 bases, and 1 base lay outside the gene matches. CDR3 DNA: TGTGCCAGCAGTTACGTAGCGGGGGAGCAGTTCTTC. Translating it yields CASSYVAGEQFF.

The rearrangement links TRBV10-3 to TRBJ1-5; possibly TRBD1 for D (5 bases). The CDR3 loop spans 14 amino acids. Looked up from germline, CDR1 is ENHRY and CDR2 is SYGVKD. The V end was cut by 0 bases, the J end by 5 bases, with 8 bases between. The chain's CDR3 is CAISESRQYQPQHF. The CDR3 DNA is TGTGCCATCAGTGAGTCCCGACAGTATCAGCCCCAGCATTTT.

Only a few counts were recorded for this clone. V is TRBV5-1 and J is TRBJ2-1; 10 nucleotides align to TRBD1. V gave up 4 bases and J gave up 8 bases; unmatched junction bases: 9. The germline V gene has CDR1 SGHRS and CDR2 YFSETQ. The CDR3 covers 15 residues. DNA for the CDR3: TGCGCCAGCAGCCAGGGACAGGGGTCTCTCTATGAGCAGTTCTTC. Translating it yields CASSQGQGSLYEQFF. Full variable domain (outside the CDR3, taken from reference TRBV5-1 and TRBJ2-1): KAGVTQTPRYLIKTRGQQVTLSCSPISGHRSVSWYQQTPGQGLQFLFEYFSETQRNKGNFPGRFSGRQFSNSRSEMNVSTLELGDSALYLCASSQGQGSLYEQFFGPGTRLTVL.

The chain has TRBV6-5 and TRBJ1-2, with D unresolved. Per the germline V gene, CDR1 is MNHEY and CDR2 is SVGAGI. The CDR3 has 12 amino acids. V shed 4 bases and J shed 1 base, with 4 bases lying between them. The CDR3 reads CASSSSNYGYTF. The CDR3 DNA reads TGTGCCAGCAGTTCGAGTAACTATGGCTACACCTTC.

V usage is TRBV10-3 and J usage is TRBJ1-3, with unresolved D. The V gene's germline CDR1 is ENHRY and CDR2 SYGVKD. The CDR3 totals 16 residues. Trimming took 3 bases from V and 0 from J, leaving 12 bases between them. Here the CDR3 reads CAISDSRSSSGNTIYF. The CDR3 DNA sequence: TGTGCCATCAGTGACAGTAGGAGCAGCTCTGGAAACACCATATATTTT.

V usage is TRBV2 and J usage is TRBJ2-3; 12 bases are a match to TRBD2. Germline trimming cut 5 bases from V and 4 bases from J; bases unmatched to any gene: 4. Germline-derived CDR1 and CDR2 are SNHLY and FYNNEI. This CDR3 is 15 amino acids long. The CDR3 region is CASSPTSGGADTQYF. DNA of the CDR3: TGTGCCAGCAGTCCGACTAGCGGGGGAGCAGATACGCAGTATTTT.

The genes are TRBV12-5 and TRBJ1-4; 9 positions agree with TRBD1. This CDR3 is 21 amino acids long. The trim removed 0 bases at V and 1 base at J, leaving 15 bases unmatched. Germline assignment: CDR1 LGHNT and CDR2 FRNRAP. The CDR3 reads CASGLVPQGQGGGVTNEKLFF. CDR3 sequence (DNA): TGTGCTAGTGGTTTGGTACCTCAGGGACAGGGAGGTGGTGTAACTAATGAAAAACTGTTTTTT.

The rearrangement joins TRBV6-1 to TRBJ1-2; 7 nucleotides line up with TRBD1. Germline CDR1 is MNHNS and CDR2 is SASEGT. J lost 0 bases, V lost 4 bases, and 8 bases had no gene match. The CDR3 loop spans 16 amino acids. This chain's CDR3 is CASSADRTKTNYGYTF. DNA for the CDR3: TGTGCCAGCAGTGCGGACAGGACCAAAACTAACTATGGCTACACCTTC.

CDR3 sequence reads: CAISEREKGEQYF. CDR3 sequence (DNA): TGTGCCATCAGTGAGAGGGAGAAAGGCGAGCAGTACTTC. The V call is TRBV10-3, the J call TRBJ2-7; D perhaps matches TRBD2 (5 bases). CDR1 ENHRY and CDR2 SYGVKD come from the germline V gene. V lost 2 bases to trimming and J lost 6 bases, with 11 bases between them. This CDR3 has 13 residues.

The chain links TRBV30 to TRBJ2-5, with 7 bases lining up with TRBD2. V was clipped by 0 bases and J by 3 bases; unmatched bases: 4. The CDR3 runs 14 residues. Germline V gene lookup returns CDR1 GTSNPN and CDR2 SVGIG (reference sequence). CDR3 in DNA: TGTGCCTGGAGTGTTGGGAGGGGTAAAGAGACCCAGTACTTC. Its translation: CAWSVGRGKETQYF.

The V and J genes are TRBV30 and TRBJ1-2; 7 bases fit TRBD1. CDR1 is GTSNPN and CDR2 is SVGIG in the germline V gene (reference sequence). CDR3 size: 14 residues. J was trimmed by 2 bases and V by 2 bases; bases with no gene match: 5. The CDR3 is CAWSKYRGNYGYTF. The CDR3 coding sequence is TGTGCCTGGAGTAAATACAGGGGCAACTATGGCTACACCTTC.

This chain links TRBV7-9 with TRBJ2-5; possibly TRBD1 for D (6 bases). The CDR3 extends over 13 amino acids. Trimming left V 5 bases short and J 2 bases short, with 9 bases between. The germline CDR1 and CDR2 sequences are SEHNR and FQNEAQ (reference sequence). This CDR3 reads CASSADSQETQYF. Here the CDR3 DNA reads TGTGCCAGCAGCGCGGACAGTCAAGAGACCCAGTACTTC. The entire variable domain, with the rest obtained from reference TRBV7-9 and TRBJ2-5, is as follows: DTGVSQNPRHKITKRGQNVTFRCDPISEHNRLYWYRQTLGQGPEFLTYFQNEAQLEKSRLLSDRFSAERPKGSFSTLEIQRTEQGDSAMYLCASSADSQETQYFGPGTRLLVL.

The chain is built from TRBV5-1 and TRBJ2-5; 7 bases agree with TRBD1. This CDR3 has 16 amino acids. Germline CDR1 SGHRS, CDR2 YFSETQ. After removal of 0 bases from V and 0 bases from J, the junction contained 5 bases not matched to a gene. This CDR3 is CASSLGATGNQETQYF. CDR3 DNA: TGCGCCAGCAGCTTGGGGGCGACAGGGAACCAAGAGACCCAGTACTTC. The whole variable domain, filled in from reference TRBV5-1 and TRBJ2-5, reads KAGVTQTPRYLIKTRGQQVTLSCSPISGHRSVSWYQQTPGQGLQFLFEYFSETQRNKGNFPGRFSGRQFSNSRSEMNVSTLELGDSALYLCASSLGATGNQETQYFGPGTRLLVL.

V gene TRBV27 combines with J gene TRBJ2-1, with 8 bases lining up with TRBD2. The CDR3 extends over 15 amino acids. CDR1 is MNHEY, CDR2 SMNVEV, per germline (reference sequence). The J segment lost 6 bases and the V segment lost 4 bases, leaving 8 bases of the junction unmatched. The DNA of the CDR3 is TGTGCCAGCAGTTCTCGCGGGGGGACTAGCAATGAGCAGTTCTTC. Protein product: CASSSRGGTSNEQFF.

The J gene is TRBJ1-3, the V gene TRBV18, with D tentatively TRBD1 (5 bases). CDR3 size: 15 residues. Trimming took 3 bases from V and 1 from J, leaving 10 bases between them. From germline, CDR1 is KGHSH and CDR2 LQKENI. CDR3 residues: CASSPAQGSGNTIYF. In nucleotides, the CDR3 is TGTGCCAGCTCACCCGCCCAGGGATCTGGAAACACCATATATTTT.